This T cell receptor (beta chain) was retrieved from a study of blood T cell repertoires in COVID-19. For the study at large: COVID-19 samples from acute and convalescent phases originated in the United States, Italy and Spain. In each case, the material was cDNA or gDNA derived from T cells, B-cell-depleted T cells, or PBMCs.

The germline V and J ends were trimmed by 4 bases and 7 bases, with 7 bases remaining between them. CDR3 length equals 11 residues. Germline V gene data show CDR1 as SNHLY and CDR2 as FYNNEI. This table comes from immunoSEQ multiplex PCR, and its TCRdb copy is limited to in-frame clones, with some not included. The sample records 200,000 to 250,000 clones, just over 85% being singletons. The sequence derives from a man aged 18 to 30 with active or convalescent COVID-19. Sequencing input: peripheral blood. The genes are TRBV2 and TRBJ1-1; D ambiguous. CDR3 nucleotides: TGTGCCAGCAGTGCAGACAATGAAGCTTTCTTT. Translation gives CASSADNEAFF.